This T cell receptor (beta chain) was identified in a study of blood T cell repertoires in COVID-19. Study details: There were acute and convalescent COVID-19 samples, and they came from the United States, Italy and Spain. PBMCs, B-cell-depleted T cells, or T cells were the source of the cDNA or gDNA that made up the material.

Source study methods: Cell counts per sample came from amplifying reference gene primers. TCRdb's copy holds only in-frame clones and misses some; the assay was immunoSEQ multiplex PCR. V and J calls and clone size are as listed in that table; D and trimming were resolved from the DNA. This sample has 180,000 or so clones, with about 88% found just once. The junction had 7 bases not matched to a gene; V was cut back by 0 bases and J by 18 bases. The CDR3 is 13 residues long. Germline V gene lookup returns CDR1 MNHEY and CDR2 SMNVEV (reference sequence). The rearrangement joins TRBV27 to TRBJ1-6, with 8 bases that match TRBD1. Sequencing was performed on peripheral blood. The clonotype originates from a woman of 80 years or more with acute or convalescent COVID-19. The CDR3 nucleotides are TGTGCCAGCAGTTTATCCGACAGGGGCTATACCCACTTT. Translation: CASSLSDRGYTHF.